These 10 T cell receptor beta chains share one sample of origin, sequenced in a study of blood T cell repertoires in COVID-19. Profiled with immunoSEQ multiplex PCR; TCRdb holds only in-frame clones, not every one. The data show 8,500 to 10,000 clones, 75% to 90% seen once. What was sequenced was peripheral blood. The receptors stem from a human donor with active COVID-19. The donor label of this sample is uncertain.

The V call is TRBV19, the J call TRBJ2-5, with 7 bases identical to TRBD2. Germline CDR1 and CDR2: LNHDA and SQIVND (reference sequence). V gave up 5 bases and J gave up 5 bases; unmatched junction bases: 11. The CDR3 has 15 residues. As DNA, the CDR3 is TGTGCCAGTAGTCTCTCTAGCGGAGGTTGGGAGACCCAGTACTTC. It is translated as CASSLSSGGWETQYF.

The rearrangement links TRBV7-6 to TRBJ2-1, with 10 bases aligning to TRBD2. J was trimmed by 8 bases and V by 1 base; bases with no gene match: 8. CDR3 length: 16 residues. Germline assignment: CDR1 SGHVS and CDR2 FNYEAQ. The CDR3 bases are TGTGCCAGCAGCTTAGGAGCGGGGGGGTCCCCGGATGAGCAGTTCTTC. Translation gives CASSLGAGGSPDEQFF.

The chain recombines TRBV28 with TRBJ2-2; 12 nucleotides line up with TRBD1. Trimming removed 3 bases from V and 6 bases from J; junction bases left unmatched: 5. CDR3 size: 16 residues. CDR1 MDHEN and CDR2 SYDVKM come from the germline V gene. DNA for the CDR3: TGTGCCAGCAGTTTTGCCGGGACAGGGGGCGCCGGGGAGCTGTTTTTT. It yields the protein CASSFAGTGGAGELFF.

This sequence joins TRBV25-1 and TRBJ1-2; TRBD1 aligns across 9 bases. The CDR3 consists of 15 residues. From germline, CDR1 is MGHDK and CDR2 SYGVNS. V was clipped by 4 bases and J by 8 bases; unmatched bases: 11. CDR3 sequence: CASSVRDREKLGYTF. CDR3 DNA sequence: TGTGCCAGCAGTGTCCGGGACAGGGAAAAACTCGGCTACACCTTC.

The V call is TRBV11-2, the J call TRBJ1-2; TRBD1 agrees at 10 bases. This CDR3 comprises 15 residues. V dropped 5 bases and J dropped 4; count of bases not matched to a gene: 7. Germline CDR1 is SGHAT and CDR2 is FQNNGV. The CDR3 loop reads CASSPRDRGGYGYTF. CDR3 sequence (DNA): TGTGCCAGCAGCCCCAGGGACAGGGGCGGCTATGGCTACACCTTC. The full variable domain, in which reference TRBV11-2 and TRBJ1-2 provide the parts outside the CDR3, is EAGVAQSPRYKIIEKRQSVAFWCNPISGHATLYWYQQILGQGPKLLIQFQNNGVVDDSQLPKDRFSAERLKGVDSTLKIQPAKLEDSAVYLCASSPRDRGGYGYTFGSGTRLTVV.

This chain uses TRBV2 with TRBJ2-2; the D is unclear. The V end lost 2 bases, the J end lost 5 bases, and 9 bases lay between the germline ends. CDR1 is SNHLY and CDR2 is FYNNEI in the germline V gene. The CDR3 runs to 14 residues. The CDR3 DNA reads as TGTGCCAGCAGTGAACAGATTCCGACCGGGGAGCTGTTTTTT. Translating it yields CASSEQIPTGELFF. The full variable domain, in which reference TRBV2 and TRBJ2-2 provide the parts outside the CDR3, is EPEVTQTPSHQVTQMGQEVILRCVPISNHLYFYWYRQILGQKVEFLVSFYNNEISEKSEIFDDQFSVERPDGSNFTLKIRSTKLEDSAMYFCASSEQIPTGELFFGEGSRLTVL.

The chain links TRBV5-1 to TRBJ2-1; no firm D call. The germline CDR1 and CDR2 sequences are SGHRS and YFSETQ. Deletions cut 0 bases from V and 5 bases from J, with 6 bases between. The CDR3 extends over 13 amino acids. The CDR3 spells CASSLVHHNEQFF. CDR3 bases: TGCGCCAGCAGCTTGGTTCATCACAATGAGCAGTTCTTC.

This chain uses TRBV5-6 with TRBJ1-2; the D gene is possibly TRBD1 (5 bases). Germline assignment: CDR1 SGHDT and CDR2 YYEEEE. V lost 0 bases and J 1 base, leaving 10 bases between the germline ends. The CDR3 length is 15 residues. CDR3 coding DNA: TGTGCCAGCAGCTTGGGGGGCGGTGATAACTATGGCTACACCTTC. Its translation is CASSLGGGDNYGYTF.

This chain uses TRBV14 with TRBJ2-3; TRBD2 is a possible D gene (7 bases). The germline gives CDR1 SGHDN, CDR2 FVKESK. The CDR3 contains 21 residues. Trimming shortened V by 0 bases and J by 0 bases, and 25 bases separated the two germline ends. The CDR3 loop is CASSQDRQRGGGPASTDTQYF. The CDR3 nucleotides read TGTGCCAGCAGCCAAGATCGACAGCGTGGGGGGGGGCCTGCTAGCACAGATACGCAGTATTTT.

V gene TRBV5-1 combines with J gene TRBJ2-1, with D maybe TRBD2 (6 bases). Germline lookup yields CDR1 SGHRS and CDR2 YFSETQ. This CDR3 spans 15 amino acids. The V end lost 0 bases, the J end lost 5 bases, and 12 bases lay between the germline ends. CDR3 coding DNA: TGCGCCAGCAGCTTGGACGGGGGACCCCACAATGAGCAGTTCTTC. It is translated as CASSLDGGPHNEQFF.